A single sample is the source of the 30 T cell receptor beta chains below, sequenced in a study of molecular identifiers for immune sequencing clone quantification. TCRdb called the PCR reads again in MiXCR, with one record for every CDR3 protein. This table holds around 460,000 distinct CDR3 sequences, 20% to 25% found once. The specimen was naive CD8+ T cells from blood, with Jurkat cell RNA spiked in. Specified subset: FACS-sorted CD8+CD4-CCR7+CD45RA+ naive T cells. These receptors were collected from a human donor in good health. Some libraries in this study had Jurkat cell RNA spiked in.

For this clonotype: This could be a read error, since a much larger clone is one nucleotide away. The chain joins TRBV4-3 to TRBJ1-5, with D hard to call. Germline V gives CDR1 LGHNA, CDR2 YSLEER. V was shortened by 4 bases and J by 1 base, with 20 bases between the two germline ends. The CDR3 has 18 residues. The CDR3 coding sequence is TGCGCCAGCAGCCTCACCCTGGGAGGACTACTGAGCAATCAGCCCCAGCATTTT. Its protein product is CASSLTLGGLLSNQPQHF.

On this clonotype: It may be a read error: a sequence one base away is much more abundant. This chain connects TRBV9 to TRBJ1-1; possibly TRBD1 for D (5 bases). The CDR3 covers 15 residues. Trimming stripped 3 bases from V and 3 bases from J, with 15 bases between. Germline loops: CDR1 SGDLS, CDR2 YYNGEE. CDR3 residues: CASSAVREVDTEAFF. DNA for the CDR3: TGTGCCAGCAGCGCCGTCAGGGAGGTGGACACTGAAGCTTTCTTT.

At least ten counts were recorded for this clonotype. The chain carries TRBV5-6 and TRBJ1-1; 7 positions agree with TRBD1. Looked up from germline, CDR1 is SGHDT and CDR2 is YYEEEE. The CDR3 has 18 amino acids. Trimming cost V 4 bases and J 0 bases; bases outside gene matches: 15. CDR3 amino acids: CASSPHDTGAPMNTEAFF. The CDR3 nucleotides read TGTGCCAGCAGCCCCCACGATACAGGGGCCCCGATGAACACTGAAGCTTTCTTT.

This clonotype came up many times. V is TRBV28 and J is TRBJ2-5; D not resolved. The germline V and J ends were trimmed by 1 base and 0 bases, with 6 bases remaining between them. This CDR3 is 14 amino acids long. Germline V gene data show CDR1 as MDHEN and CDR2 as SYDVKM. In DNA, the CDR3 is TGTGCCAGCAGTTTATACACGGACCAAGAGACCCAGTACTTC. Translated: CASSLYTDQETQYF.

This clonotype was recorded many times. The chain uses TRBV14 and TRBJ1-2, with 8 bases lining up with TRBD1. The CDR3 extends over 15 amino acids. The germline gives CDR1 SGHDN, CDR2 FVKESK. V was pared by 3 bases and J by 3 bases, with 6 bases of the junction left unmatched. The CDR3 protein is CASSQGTGVYYGYTF. The CDR3 DNA reads as TGTGCCAGCAGCCAGGGGACAGGTGTTTACTATGGCTACACCTTC.

This clonotype was counted a few times. The chain links TRBV20-1 to TRBJ2-7, with a possible D match to TRBD2 (5 bases). CDR1 is DFQATT and CDR2 is SNEGSKA in the germline V gene (reference sequence). The CDR3 is 15 amino acids. V was clipped by 2 bases and J by 2 bases, with 16 bases between them. The CDR3 DNA reads TGCAGTGCTAGAAATCCCCCCCGGGGTACCTACGAGCAGTACTTC. Amino acid sequence: CSARNPPRGTYEQYF.

This clonotype has a handful of counts. The chain carries TRBV2 and TRBJ1-4; D gene uncertain. CDR1 and CDR2 (germline): SNHLY, FYNNEI. Trimming removed 3 bases from V and 8 bases from J, with 19 bases in between. The CDR3 has 16 amino acids. The CDR3 region has the DNA TGTGCCAGCAGTGATGATGGGAGGGATAATGTAGAAAAACTGTTTTTT. Protein sequence: CASSDDGRDNVEKLFF.

The table lists this clonotype with a few counts. The chain carries TRBV7-8 and TRBJ2-1; D gene ambiguous. This CDR3 has 15 residues. With 5 bases removed from V and 3 bases from J, the gap between germline ends came to 14 bases. CDR1 and CDR2 from the germline V gene are SGHVS and FQNEAQ. As DNA, the CDR3 is TGTGCCAGCAGCCCACGAGACGGAGTCTACAATGAGCAGTTCTTC. Its translation is CASSPRDGVYNEQFF.

This clonotype occurred a few times. This rearrangement joins TRBV12-5 to TRBJ1-4; D not certain. Germline V lookup: CDR1 LGHNT, CDR2 FRNRAP. Trimming stripped 6 bases from V and 4 bases from J, with 12 bases between. The CDR3 sequence is 14 residues long. The CDR3 DNA reads TGTGCTAGTGGCCTAACCCAGAATAATGAAAAACTGTTTTTT. Amino acid sequence: CASGLTQNNEKLFF. Complete variable domain (other parts from reference TRBV12-5 and TRBJ1-4): DARVTQTPRHKVTEMGQEVTMRCQPILGHNTVFWYRQTMMQGLELLAYFRNRAPLDDSGMPKDRFSAEMPDATLATLKIQPSEPRDSAVYFCASGLTQNNEKLFFGSGTQLSVL.

There are many counts of this clonotype. The chain links TRBV28 to TRBJ2-2; D is perhaps TRBD2 (5 bases). This CDR3 is built from 19 residues. The V and J ends lost 10 bases and 5 bases respectively, with 32 bases between them. CDR1 is MDHEN, CDR2 SYDVKM, per germline. CDR3 DNA sequence: TGTGCCACCCACATTCGGAAGACCTCTCGGGATTCATTAACCGGGGAGCTGTTTTTT. Encoded protein: CATHIRKTSRDSLTGELFF.

This clonotype was detected only a few times. This chain links TRBV6-2 or TRBV6-3 with TRBJ1-1; D perhaps matches TRBD1 (5 bases). The germline gives CDR1 MNHEY, CDR2 SVGEGT. Deletions cut 6 bases from V and 6 bases from J, with 14 bases between. There are 13 residues in the CDR3. For the CDR3, the DNA is TGTGCCAGCAGAGAGTTCGGGGGGGCTGAAGCTTTCTTT. Translation: CASREFGGAEAFF.

This clonotype was seen a handful of times. Just one base apart from a much larger clone, this may be a read error. The conserved phenylalanine or tryptophan is not found at the CDR3 terminus, so this likely reflects a read error. The chain uses TRBV5-1 and TRBJ2-3; D is uncertain. Deletions cut 0 bases from V and 6 bases from J, with 8 bases between. The CDR3 extends over 13 amino acids. The V gene's germline CDR1 is SGHRS and CDR2 YFSETQ. The CDR3 coding sequence is TGCGCCAGCAGCTTGGAGTTTCCCGATACGCAGTATATT. Translated: CASSLEFPDTQYI.

The V gene is TRBV3-1, the J gene TRBJ2-3, with 12 bases lining up with TRBD2. V lost 0 bases, J lost 0 bases, and 7 bases stayed unmatched. Germline V gene data show CDR1 as LGHDT and CDR2 as YNNKEL (reference sequence). CDR3 length: 19 amino acids. CDR3 coding DNA: TGTGCCAGCAGCCAAGAAGGCCTAGCGGGAGGGCCGAGCACAGATACGCAGTATTTT. It is translated as CASSQEGLAGGPSTDTQYF.

This clonotype was detected a few times. This rearrangement joins TRBV7-9 to TRBJ2-5; TRBD2 matches at 13 bases. The length of the CDR3 is 18 residues. V was clipped by 5 bases and J by 5 bases; unmatched bases: 14. Per germline, CDR1 SEHNR and CDR2 FQNEAQ (reference sequence). DNA of the CDR3: TGTGCCAGCAGCCCGAACGACCCGGGACTAGCGGGATACGAGACCCAGTACTTC. As protein: CASSPNDPGLAGYETQYF.

In the case of this clonotype: Just one base apart from a much larger clone, this may be a read error. Without the conserved terminal phenylalanine or tryptophan, this CDR3 likely stems from a read error. The rearrangement links TRBV4-1 to TRBJ2-2, with 9 nucleotides matching TRBD2. Per the germline V gene, CDR1 is MGHRA and CDR2 is YSYEKL. V lost 0 bases, J lost 12 bases, and 11 bases stayed unmatched. The CDR3 contains 16 residues. The CDR3 loop reads CASSQEVRASGDKLFL. The CDR3 region has the DNA TGCGCCAGCAGCCAAGAAGTTAGGGCTAGCGGGGATAAGCTGTTTCTT.

This clonotype was seen repeatedly, ten times or more. V usage is TRBV5-1 and J usage is TRBJ2-7; TRBD1 agrees at 11 bases. CDR1 SGHRS and CDR2 YFSETQ come from the germline V gene. J gave up 5 bases and V 2 bases, and 6 bases lay outside the gene matches. This CDR3 region has 15 residues. In nucleotides, the CDR3 is TGCGCCAGCAGCTTAAGGACAGGGGGCGTGAACGAGCAGTACTTC. Protein product: CASSLRTGGVNEQYF. The full variable domain, in which reference TRBV5-1 and TRBJ2-7 provide the parts outside the CDR3, is KAGVTQTPRYLIKTRGQQVTLSCSPISGHRSVSWYQQTPGQGLQFLFEYFSETQRNKGNFPGRFSGRQFSNSRSEMNVSTLELGDSALYLCASSLRTGGVNEQYFGPGTRLTVT.

This clonotype was detected ten times or more. The chain combines TRBV27 with TRBJ2-5, with unresolved D. V lost 4 bases, J lost 1 base, and 16 bases lay in between. The CDR3 totals 16 residues. Germline CDR1 is MNHEY and CDR2 is SMNVEV (reference sequence). The DNA for the CDR3 is TGTGCCAGCAGTTCACGTTGGGGTGGTGTCCAAGAGACCCAGTACTTC. Its protein product is CASSSRWGGVQETQYF.

This sequence joins TRBV27 and TRBJ1-2; 7 nucleotides agree with TRBD1. This CDR3 comprises 17 residues. Unmatched junction bases numbered 15, after V lost 4 bases and J lost 4 bases. Germline V gene sequence: CDR1 MNHEY, CDR2 SMNVEV (reference sequence). The CDR3: CASSSTRLDRQLYGYTF. In DNA form, the CDR3 reads TGTGCCAGCAGTTCTACCCGGCTGGACAGGCAGCTCTATGGCTACACCTTC.

This clonotype was counted at least ten times. The genes are TRBV28 and TRBJ1-2; D remains ambiguous. CDR3 length: 19 amino acids. Germline CDR1 reads MDHEN; CDR2 reads SYDVKM. V gave up 2 bases and J gave up 4 bases, with 26 bases separating them. The CDR3 loop reads CASSLGLGTGPPGAYGYTF. CDR3 sequence (DNA): TGTGCCAGCAGTTTAGGTTTAGGAACCGGACCCCCCGGCGCCTATGGCTACACCTTC.

This clonotype has just a few counts. The genes are TRBV4-2 and TRBJ1-5; D possibly corresponds to TRBD1 (6 bases). The CDR3 runs to 16 residues. Germline V gene lookup returns CDR1 LGHNA and CDR2 YNFKEQ. With 0 bases removed from V and 0 bases from J, the gap between germline ends came to 9 bases. For the CDR3, the DNA is TGTGCCAGCAGCCAAGACCGACAGGATAGCAATCAGCCCCAGCATTTT. Protein sequence: CASSQDRQDSNQPQHF.

The V call is TRBV19, the J call TRBJ2-1, with no clear D. The V end was cut by 3 bases, the J end by 0 bases, with 3 bases between. The CDR3 has 13 amino acids. The germline V gene encodes CDR1 LNHDA and CDR2 SQIVND (reference sequence). The CDR3 coding sequence is TGTGCCAGTAGTATGAACTCCTACAATGAGCAGTTCTTC. Translated: CASSMNSYNEQFF.

This rearrangement joins TRBV4-2 to TRBJ2-7; 10 bases are shared with TRBD2. The CDR3 has 17 amino acids. The trim removed 0 bases at V and 0 bases at J, leaving 5 bases unmatched. Germline CDR1 LGHNA, CDR2 YNFKEQ. CDR3 residues: CASSQDPSGGPSYEQYF. Written as DNA, the CDR3 is TGTGCCAGCAGCCAAGATCCTAGCGGGGGACCCTCCTACGAGCAGTACTTC.

V is TRBV7-9 and J is TRBJ1-3; no firm D call. With 5 bases removed from V and 2 bases from J, the gap between germline ends came to 10 bases. CDR1 is SEHNR, CDR2 FQNEAQ, per germline (reference sequence). This CDR3 is 14 amino acids long. Written as DNA, the CDR3 is TGTGCCAGCAGCGTGGAGGGTGCTGGAAACACCATATATTTT. It codes for CASSVEGAGNTIYF.

In this sample, this clonotype turned up many times. This chain uses TRBV5-1 with TRBJ1-3; TRBD1 agrees at 7 bases. Germline values: CDR1 SGHRS, CDR2 YFSETQ. J lost 4 bases, V lost 0 bases, and 4 bases had no gene match. The CDR3 runs to 15 residues. This chain's CDR3 is CASSLDRGAGNTIYF. CDR3 in DNA: TGCGCCAGCAGCTTGGACAGGGGAGCCGGAAACACCATATATTTT. Together with reference TRBV5-1 and TRBJ1-3, the CDR3 gives the full variable domain: KAGVTQTPRYLIKTRGQQVTLSCSPISGHRSVSWYQQTPGQGLQFLFEYFSETQRNKGNFPGRFSGRQFSNSRSEMNVSTLELGDSALYLCASSLDRGAGNTIYFGEGSWLTVV.

The chain uses TRBV29-1 and TRBJ2-1; weak D call: TRBD1 (6 bases). The germline CDR1 and CDR2 sequences are SQVTM and ANQGSEA. This CDR3 has 13 amino acids. Trimming cost V 1 base and J 7 bases, with 11 bases left between them. The DNA for the CDR3 is TGCAGCGTTGAAGGATGGGACAAGAATGAGCAGTTCTTC. As protein: CSVEGWDKNEQFF.

The chain joins TRBV7-9 to TRBJ1-4; D remains unclear. V was cut by 11 bases and J by 8 bases, with 6 bases left in between. The CDR3 is made up of 9 amino acids. Germline loops: CDR1 SEHNR, CDR2 FQNEAQ (reference sequence). This CDR3 is CALGEKLFF. CDR3 nucleotide sequence: TGTGCCCTTGGGGAAAAACTGTTTTTT.

The chain is built from TRBV27 and TRBJ2-1, with a tentative D call TRBD2 (5 bases). The CDR3 loop spans 15 amino acids. V was trimmed by 7 bases and J by 8 bases, leaving 21 bases between them. Germline lookup yields CDR1 MNHEY and CDR2 SMNVEV (reference sequence). This CDR3 is CASTKVPLGLDEQFF. The CDR3 DNA follows: TGTGCCAGCACCAAAGTCCCGTTAGGACTCGATGAGCAGTTCTTC.

In its sample, this clonotype was seen a few times. This chain uses TRBV27 with TRBJ2-3; no definite D call. The CDR3 runs to 15 residues. V shed 4 bases and J shed 6 bases, with 17 bases lying between them. Germline CDR1 is MNHEY and CDR2 is SMNVEV (reference sequence). CDR3 loop: CASSSRTVFVDTQYF. The CDR3 DNA reads as TGTGCCAGCAGTTCCCGGACGGTTTTCGTGGATACGCAGTATTTT.

Details on this clonotype: Just one base apart from a much larger clone, this may be a read error. The chain recombines TRBV28 with TRBJ2-2, with D uncertain. Germline-derived CDR1 and CDR2 are MDHEN and SYDVKM. This CDR3 region has 15 residues. Trimming took 6 bases from V and 4 from J, leaving 15 bases between them. CDR3 amino acids: CASSPTLDSTGELFF. For the CDR3, the DNA is TGTGCCAGCAGCCCGACCCTAGATAGCACCGGGGAGCTGTTTTTT.

This chain uses TRBV20-1 with TRBJ2-1, with 10 bases lining up with TRBD2. With V trimmed by 0 bases and J by 6 bases, 8 bases remained unmatched. This CDR3 has 16 residues. Germline V gene lookup returns CDR1 DFQATT and CDR2 SNEGSKA (reference sequence). Here the CDR3 reads CSARDPLAGVFNEQFF. The CDR3 DNA sequence: TGCAGTGCTAGAGATCCTCTAGCGGGAGTTTTCAATGAGCAGTTCTTC.